Listed below are T cell receptor beta chains from one sample, sequenced in a study of blood T cell repertoires in COVID-19. Produced via immunoSEQ multiplex PCR; TCRdb's table is partial and in-frame only. The data contain over 450,000 clones, 80% to 90% of them seen just once; the ten biggest clones take up roughly 0.9%. Source material: peripheral blood. The receptors here all came from a man between 18 and 35 years old with COVID-19, enrolled during active disease. Each CDR3 is given with its conserved first and last residue. A D gene is named only where the DNA matches it firmly. The size of a clone is reported for some rows only, either as once, few or many, or as a class for expanded clones.

j_call d_call v_call clone_size cdr3_aa cdr3_nt
TRBJ2-1 TRBD1 TRBV5-8 . CATPPNRGYGNEQFF TGTGCCACACCCCCCAACAGGGGTTATGGCAATGAGCAGTTCTTC
TRBJ1-5 . TRBV2 . CASREGDNSNQPQHF TGTGCCAGCAGAGAAGGGGACAATAGCAATCAGCCCCAGCATTTT
TRBJ2-3 TRBD2 TRBV5-4 . CASSPGLAEDTQYF TGTGCCAGCAGCCCAGGACTAGCGGAAGATACGCAGTATTTT
TRBJ1-5 . TRBV24-1 . CATSDPTGTGQPQHF TGTGCCACCAGTGACCCCACAGGGACCGGGCAGCCCCAGCATTTT
TRBJ2-1 . TRBV6-5 . CASSQGGGRFHEQFF TGTGCCAGCAGTCAGGGCGGGGGCCGATTTCATGAGCAGTTCTTC
TRBJ2-3 . TRBV20-1 . CSARTLYTQYF TGCAGTGCTAGAACTCTTTATACGCAGTATTTT
TRBJ2-7 . TRBV12-3/TRBV12-4 . CASSRDEGGEQYF TGTGCCAGCAGCCGAGATGAGGGTGGCGAGCAGTACTTC
TRBJ1-1 . TRBV7-8 few CASSLPLNTEAFF TGTGCCAGCAGCTTACCTCTGAACACTGAAGCTTTCTTT
TRBJ2-1 TRBD2 TRBV19 . CASSLLTSGGYNEQFF TGTGCCAGTAGCCTTCTGACTAGCGGGGGGTACAATGAGCAGTTCTTC
TRBJ2-3 TRBD1 TRBV19 . CASSGTGTGTDTQYF TGTGCCAGTAGTGGGACAGGGACGGGTACAGATACGCAGTATTTT
TRBJ2-3 TRBD2 TRBV5-4 . CASSLGLAGADTQYF TGTGCCAGCAGCTTGGGGCTAGCGGGAGCCGATACGCAGTATTTT
TRBJ1-1 . TRBV5-6 . CASSRRAVVTEAFF TGTGCCAGCAGCAGGCGGGCGGTCGTTACTGAAGCTTTCTTT
TRBJ1-5 . TRBV18 once CASSPNYSNQPQHF TGTGCCAGCTCACCTAATTATAGCAATCAGCCCCAGCATTTT
TRBJ2-3 TRBD2 TRBV11-3 . CASSSLAGISTDTQYF TGTGCCAGCAGCTCTCTAGCGGGAATAAGCACAGATACGCAGTATTTT
TRBJ1-2 . TRBV29-1 . CSVYRDGYTF TGCAGCGTTTACCGGGATGGCTACACCTTC
TRBJ1-6 . TRBV19 . CASSLQANSPLHF TGTGCCAGTAGTCTTCAGGCGAACTCACCCCTCCACTTT
TRBJ2-1 . TRBV12-3/TRBV12-4 . CASQMSSYNEQFF TGTGCCAGCCAAATGAGCTCCTACAATGAGCAGTTCTTC
TRBJ2-1 . TRBV5-4 . CASSPDTQGFEQFF TGTGCCAGCAGCCCTGACACCCAGGGGTTCGAGCAGTTCTTC
TRBJ2-2 . TRBV5-1 . CASSLSLTNTGELFF TGCGCCAGCAGCTTGTCACTAACGAACACCGGGGAGCTGTTTTTT
TRBJ2-7 . TRBV11-3 . CASSTEGLSYEQYF TGTGCCAGCAGCACCGAGGGACTTTCCTACGAGCAGTACTTC
TRBJ2-7 . TRBV27 . CASSWGQSYEQYF TGTGCCAGCAGTTGGGGGCAGTCCTACGAGCAGTACTTC
TRBJ2-5 . TRBV19 . CASSPLGETQYF TGTGCCAGTAGCCCTCTAGGAGAGACCCAGTACTTC
TRBJ1-4 TRBD1 TRBV18 . CASSPGGTGGEKLFF TGTGCCAGCTCACCGGGCGGGACAGGGGGTGAAAAACTGTTTTTT
TRBJ2-3 TRBD1 TRBV14 . CASSHPRDRVTDTQYF TGTGCCAGCAGCCACCCACGGGACAGGGTAACAGATACGCAGTATTTT
TRBJ1-6 TRBD1 TRBV5-1 once CASTVKDRGPNSPLHF TGCGCCAGCACCGTGAAGGACAGGGGACCGAATTCACCCCTCCACTTT
TRBJ2-7 . TRBV14 . CASSPKTTYEQYF TGTGCCAGCAGTCCAAAGACAACCTACGAGCAGTACTTC
TRBJ2-6 TRBD1 TRBV7-9 . CASSRGSTGPTSGANVLTF TGTGCCAGCAGCCGAGGATCGACAGGGCCCACCTCTGGGGCCAACGTCCTGACTTTC
TRBJ2-1 TRBD2 TRBV11-2 once CASRPSGSPHHNEQFF TGTGCCAGCAGACCTAGCGGGAGCCCCCACCACAATGAGCAGTTCTTC
TRBJ1-4 . TRBV7-9 once CASSGQTGSATNEKLFF TGTGCCAGCAGCGGACAGACTGGATCTGCAACTAATGAAAAACTGTTTTTT
TRBJ1-5 TRBD1 TRBV6-6 . CASSYTDRVNQPQHF TGTGCCAGCAGTTACACCGACAGGGTTAATCAGCCCCAGCATTTT